This TCR delta chain was documented in a study of gamma-delta chains in newborns, infants, children. Study context: Polyclonal expansion of innate γδ T cells after birth follows microbial exposure.

This clone occurred a few times. TCRdb redid clone calling on the reads using CATT. Among about 8,500 delta-chain clones, 3% to 4% were seen once, and the ten largest hold around 17%. The TCR was taken from a child who was a newborn, infant or young child, either healthy, febrile or measles-vaccinated (not recorded which). Sequencing was done on a sample of blood.

CDR3: CACDTVGDTFSSWDTRQMFF. The CDR3 bases are TGTGCCTGTGACACCGTGGGGGATACCTTTAGCTCCTGGGACACCCGACAGATGTTTTTC. The J gene is TRDJ3, the V gene TRDV2; TRDD3 matches at 10 bases. The CDR3 is made up of 20 amino acids. CDR1 GEAIGNYY and CDR2 EKD come from the germline V gene. V gave up 0 bases and J gave up 0 bases; unmatched junction bases: 7.